This T cell receptor beta chain was sequenced during a study of T cell responses to AZD1222 COVID-19 vaccine. A word on this clone: Its target is unknown.

Only in-frame clones appear in the TCRdb table, and some are missing; sequencing was by immunoSEQ multiplex PCR. The sample consists of fewer than 130,000 clones, about 87% of them appearing once. Germline V gene sequence: CDR1 SGHNT, CDR2 YYREEE (reference sequence). This CDR3 has 14 amino acids. Losses at the gene ends were 4 bases for V and 5 bases for J; bases not matched to a gene: 8. Broader study findings: Increases in Spike-specific TCR breadth and depth were seen after two AZD1222 doses.

The TCR sequence derives from an adult who received the AZD1222 COVID-19 vaccine. V usage is TRBV5-4 and J usage is TRBJ1-1; the match to TRBD1 covers 7 bases. Sequences were derived from peripheral blood, sampled 28 days after the second AZD1222 dose. The CDR3 loop is CASSGEGAWTEAFF. The CDR3 bases are TGTGCCAGCAGCGGGGAGGGGGCCTGGACTGAAGCTTTCTTT.